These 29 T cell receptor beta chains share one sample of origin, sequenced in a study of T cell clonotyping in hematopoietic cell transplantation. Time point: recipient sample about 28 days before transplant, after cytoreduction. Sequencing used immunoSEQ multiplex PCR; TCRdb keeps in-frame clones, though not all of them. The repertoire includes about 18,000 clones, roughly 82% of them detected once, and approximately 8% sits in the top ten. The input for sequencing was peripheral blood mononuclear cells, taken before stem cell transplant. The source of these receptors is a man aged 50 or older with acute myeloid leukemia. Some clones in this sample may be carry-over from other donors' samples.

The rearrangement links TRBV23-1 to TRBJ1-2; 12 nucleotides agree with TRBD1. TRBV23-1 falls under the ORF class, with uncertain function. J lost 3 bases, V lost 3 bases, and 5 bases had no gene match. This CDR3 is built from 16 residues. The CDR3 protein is CASSHPGTGGDYGYTF. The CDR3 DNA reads TGCGCCAGCAGTCATCCCGGGACAGGGGGCGACTATGGCTACACCTTC.

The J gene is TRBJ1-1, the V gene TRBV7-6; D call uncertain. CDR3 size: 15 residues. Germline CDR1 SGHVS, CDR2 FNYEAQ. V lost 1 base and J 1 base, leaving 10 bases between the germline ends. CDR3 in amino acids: CASSLGLTENTEAFF. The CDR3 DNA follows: TGTGCCAGCAGCTTAGGTTTAACAGAGAACACTGAAGCTTTCTTT.

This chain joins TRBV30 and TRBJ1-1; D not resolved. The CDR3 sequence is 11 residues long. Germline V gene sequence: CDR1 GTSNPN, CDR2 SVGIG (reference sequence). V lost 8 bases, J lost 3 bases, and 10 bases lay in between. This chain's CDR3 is CARKGHTEAFF. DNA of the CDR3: TGTGCCAGAAAAGGGCACACTGAAGCTTTCTTT.

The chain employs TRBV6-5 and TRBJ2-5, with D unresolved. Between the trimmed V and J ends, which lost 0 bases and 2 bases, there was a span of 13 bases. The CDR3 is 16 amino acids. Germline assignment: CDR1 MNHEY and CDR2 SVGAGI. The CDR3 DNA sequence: TGTGCCAGCAGTTACTCCCCGAAGGGATCTCAAGAGACCCAGTACTTC. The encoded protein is CASSYSPKGSQETQYF.

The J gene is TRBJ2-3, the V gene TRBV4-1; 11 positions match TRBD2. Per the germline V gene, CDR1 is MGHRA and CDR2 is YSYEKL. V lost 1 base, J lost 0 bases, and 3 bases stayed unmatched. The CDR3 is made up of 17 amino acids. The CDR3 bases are TGCGCCAGCAGCCAAGGACTAGCGGGGACTAGCACAGATACGCAGTATTTT. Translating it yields CASSQGLAGTSTDTQYF.

CDR3: CASSLSAEGTEAFF. The CDR3, as DNA: TGTGCCAGCTCACTCTCGGCAGAGGGGACTGAAGCTTTCTTT. The rearrangement joins TRBV18 to TRBJ1-1; D might be TRBD1 (5 bases). With 4 bases removed from V and 5 bases from J, the gap between germline ends came to 14 bases. The CDR3 is made up of 14 amino acids. Per the germline V gene, CDR1 is KGHSH and CDR2 is LQKENI.

CDR3 in amino acids: CASSIGDFYEQYF. CDR3 DNA sequence: TGTGCCAGTAGTATTGGAGACTTTTACGAGCAGTACTTC. The J gene is TRBJ2-7, the V gene TRBV19, with D unresolved. The germline V gene encodes CDR1 LNHDA and CDR2 SQIVND (reference sequence). The length of the CDR3 is 13 residues. V was trimmed by 3 bases and J by 4 bases, leaving 10 bases between them.

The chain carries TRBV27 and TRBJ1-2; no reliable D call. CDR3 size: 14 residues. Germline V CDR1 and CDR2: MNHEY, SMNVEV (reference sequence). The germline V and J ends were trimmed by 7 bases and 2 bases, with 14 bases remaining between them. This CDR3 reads CASKSPGVNYGYTF. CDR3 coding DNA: TGTGCCAGCAAATCTCCGGGAGTAAACTATGGCTACACCTTC.

The CDR3 loop is CASSQVGRTYSYEQYF. The CDR3 DNA reads as TGCGCCAGCAGCCAGGTCGGACGGACCTACTCCTACGAGCAGTACTTC. This sequence joins TRBV4-1 and TRBJ2-7; D uncertain. The CDR3 runs to 16 residues. Germline-derived CDR1 and CDR2 are MGHRA and YSYEKL. Trimming left V 3 bases short and J 0 bases short, with 15 bases between.

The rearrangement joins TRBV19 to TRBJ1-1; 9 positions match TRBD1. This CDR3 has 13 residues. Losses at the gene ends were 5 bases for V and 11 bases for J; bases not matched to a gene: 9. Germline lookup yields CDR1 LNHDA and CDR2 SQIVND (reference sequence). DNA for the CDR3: TGTGCCAGTAGTGGGGACAGGGAAAGTAGGGCTTTCTTT. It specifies CASSGDRESRAFF.

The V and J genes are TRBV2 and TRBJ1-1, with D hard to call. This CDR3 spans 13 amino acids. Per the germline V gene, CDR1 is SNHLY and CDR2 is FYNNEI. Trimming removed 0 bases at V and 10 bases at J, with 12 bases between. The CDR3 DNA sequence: TGTGCCAGCAGTGAAGCGCCTGACGCGAGAGCTTTCTTT. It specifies CASSEAPDARAFF.

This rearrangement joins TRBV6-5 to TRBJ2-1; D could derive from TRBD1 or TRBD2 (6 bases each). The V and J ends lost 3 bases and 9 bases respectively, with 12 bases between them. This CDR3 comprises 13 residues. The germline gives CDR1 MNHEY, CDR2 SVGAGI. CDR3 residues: CASSYWGASEQFF. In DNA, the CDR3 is TGTGCCAGCAGTTATTGGGGGGCCAGTGAGCAGTTCTTC.

Here the CDR3 reads CASATDRTRDTEAFF. The CDR3 DNA follows: TGTGCCAGCGCGACAGACCGAACTCGCGACACTGAAGCTTTCTTT. This chain uses TRBV6-1 with TRBJ1-1, with D possibly being TRBD1 (5 bases). The germline V gene encodes CDR1 MNHNS and CDR2 SASEGT. The length of the CDR3 is 15 residues. Deletions cut 8 bases from V and 3 bases from J, with 19 bases between.

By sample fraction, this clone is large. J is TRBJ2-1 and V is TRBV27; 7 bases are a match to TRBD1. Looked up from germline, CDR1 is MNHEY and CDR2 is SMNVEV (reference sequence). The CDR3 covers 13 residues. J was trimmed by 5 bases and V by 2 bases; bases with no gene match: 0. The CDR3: CASSLGTDNEQFF. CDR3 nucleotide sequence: TGTGCCAGCAGTTTAGGGACAGACAATGAGCAGTTCTTC.

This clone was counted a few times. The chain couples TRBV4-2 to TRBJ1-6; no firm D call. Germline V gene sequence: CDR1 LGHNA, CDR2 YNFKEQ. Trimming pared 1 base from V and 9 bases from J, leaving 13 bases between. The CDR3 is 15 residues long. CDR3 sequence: CASSQGPTVISPLHF. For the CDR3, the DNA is TGTGCCAGCAGCCAAGGCCCGACGGTCATTTCACCCCTCCACTTT.

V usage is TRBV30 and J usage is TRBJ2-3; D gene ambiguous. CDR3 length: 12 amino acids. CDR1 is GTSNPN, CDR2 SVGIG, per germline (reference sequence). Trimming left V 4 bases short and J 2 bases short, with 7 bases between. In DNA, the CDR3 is TGTGCCTGGACCTCTGACACAGATACGCAGTATTTT. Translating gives CAWTSDTDTQYF.

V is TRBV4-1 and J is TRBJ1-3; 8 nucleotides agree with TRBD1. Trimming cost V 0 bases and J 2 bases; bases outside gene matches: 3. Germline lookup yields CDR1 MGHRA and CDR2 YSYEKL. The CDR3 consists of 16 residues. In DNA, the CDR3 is TGCGCCAGCAGCCAAGACAGGGGGCTACCTGGAAACACCATATATTTT. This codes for CASSQDRGLPGNTIYF.

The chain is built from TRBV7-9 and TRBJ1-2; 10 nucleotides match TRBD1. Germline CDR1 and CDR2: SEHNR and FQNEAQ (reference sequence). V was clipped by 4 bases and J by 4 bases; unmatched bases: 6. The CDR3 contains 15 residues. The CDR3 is CASSSPGTGVYGYTF. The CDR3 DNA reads TGTGCCAGCAGCTCCCCCGGGACAGGGGTCTATGGCTACACCTTC.

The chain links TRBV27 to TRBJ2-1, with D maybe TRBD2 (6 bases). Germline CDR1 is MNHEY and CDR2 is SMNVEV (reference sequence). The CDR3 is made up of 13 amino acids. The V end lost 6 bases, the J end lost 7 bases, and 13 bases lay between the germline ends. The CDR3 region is CASRRDGWNEQFF. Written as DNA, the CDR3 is TGTGCCAGCAGGCGGGACGGTTGGAATGAGCAGTTCTTC.

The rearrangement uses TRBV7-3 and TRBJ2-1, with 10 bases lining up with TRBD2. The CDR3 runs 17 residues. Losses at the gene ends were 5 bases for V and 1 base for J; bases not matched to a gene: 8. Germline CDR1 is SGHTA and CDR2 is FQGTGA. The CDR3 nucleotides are TGTGCCAGCAGCCTATCAGCTAGCGGGGGATCCTACAATGAGCAGTTCTTC. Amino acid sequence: CASSLSASGGSYNEQFF.

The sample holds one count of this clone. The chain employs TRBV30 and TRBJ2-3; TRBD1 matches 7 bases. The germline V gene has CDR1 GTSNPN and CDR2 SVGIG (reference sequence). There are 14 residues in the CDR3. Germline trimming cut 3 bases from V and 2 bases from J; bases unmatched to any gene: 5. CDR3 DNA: TGTGCCTGGAGCCGGACAGGTTCCACAGATACGCAGTATTTT. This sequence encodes CAWSRTGSTDTQYF.

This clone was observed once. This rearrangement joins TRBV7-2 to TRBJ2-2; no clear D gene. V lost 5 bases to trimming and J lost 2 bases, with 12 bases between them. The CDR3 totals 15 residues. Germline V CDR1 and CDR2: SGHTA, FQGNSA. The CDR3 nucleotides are TGTGCCAGCAGCCCTCGGACCCTTAACACCGGGGAGCTGTTTTTT. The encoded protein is CASSPRTLNTGELFF.

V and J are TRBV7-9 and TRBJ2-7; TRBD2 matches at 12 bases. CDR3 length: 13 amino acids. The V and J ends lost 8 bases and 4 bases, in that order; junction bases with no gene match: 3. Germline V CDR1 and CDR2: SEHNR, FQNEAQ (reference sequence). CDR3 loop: CASSGTSGYEQYF. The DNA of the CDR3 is TGTGCCAGCTCCGGGACTAGCGGGTACGAGCAGTACTTC.

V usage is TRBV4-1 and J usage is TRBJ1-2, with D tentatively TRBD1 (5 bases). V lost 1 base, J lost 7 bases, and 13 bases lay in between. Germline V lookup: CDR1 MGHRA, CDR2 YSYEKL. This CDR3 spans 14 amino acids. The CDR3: CASSQGDGRGGYTF. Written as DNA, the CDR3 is TGCGCCAGCAGCCAAGGGGACGGGAGAGGTGGCTACACCTTC.

The CDR3 DNA reads TGTGCCAGTAGTGCAGGGGGATCTAACACTGAAGCTTTCTTT. Translated: CASSAGGSNTEAFF. The V call is TRBV19, the J call TRBJ1-1, with TRBD1 matching over 7 bases. CDR1 LNHDA and CDR2 SQIVND come from the germline V gene (reference sequence). V trimming: 5 bases; J trimming: 2 bases; junction bases outside the gene matches: 5. The CDR3 is 14 residues long.

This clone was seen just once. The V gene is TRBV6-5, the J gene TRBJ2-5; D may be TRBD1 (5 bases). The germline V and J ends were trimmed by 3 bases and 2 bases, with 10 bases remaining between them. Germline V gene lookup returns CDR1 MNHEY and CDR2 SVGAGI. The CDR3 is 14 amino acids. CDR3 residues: CASSYWGRQETQYF. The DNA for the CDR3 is TGTGCCAGCAGTTATTGGGGCAGACAAGAGACCCAGTACTTC.

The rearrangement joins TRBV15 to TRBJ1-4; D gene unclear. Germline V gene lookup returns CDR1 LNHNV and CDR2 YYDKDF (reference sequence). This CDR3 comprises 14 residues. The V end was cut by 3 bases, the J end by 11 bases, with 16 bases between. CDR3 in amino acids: CATSSPGTGEKLFF. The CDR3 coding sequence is TGTGCCACCAGCAGTCCCGGCACCGGGGAGAAACTGTTTTTT. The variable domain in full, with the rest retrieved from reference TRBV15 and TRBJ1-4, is DAMVIQNPRYQVTQFGKPVTLSCSQTLNHNVMYWYQQKSSQAPKLLFHYYDKDFNNEADTPDNFQSRRPNTSFCFLDIRSPGLGDTAMYLCATSSPGTGEKLFFGSGTQLSVL.

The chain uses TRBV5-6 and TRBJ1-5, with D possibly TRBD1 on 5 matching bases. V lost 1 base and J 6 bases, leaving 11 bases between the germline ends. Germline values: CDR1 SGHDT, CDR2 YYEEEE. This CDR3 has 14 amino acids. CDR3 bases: TGTGCCAGCAGCTTGCACAGGTTGGCTCAGCCCCAGCATTTT. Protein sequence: CASSLHRLAQPQHF.

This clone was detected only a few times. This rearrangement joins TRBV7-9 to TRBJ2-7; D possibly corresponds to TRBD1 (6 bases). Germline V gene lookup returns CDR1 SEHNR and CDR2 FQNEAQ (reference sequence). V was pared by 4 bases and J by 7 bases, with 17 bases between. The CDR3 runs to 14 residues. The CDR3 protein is CASSSTGGAGEQYF. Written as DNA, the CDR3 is TGTGCCAGCAGCTCGACTGGGGGCGCCGGGGAGCAGTACTTC. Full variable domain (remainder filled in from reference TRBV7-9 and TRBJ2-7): DTGVSQNPRHKITKRGQNVTFRCDPISEHNRLYWYRQTLGQGPEFLTYFQNEAQLEKSRLLSDRFSAERPKGSFSTLEIQRTEQGDSAMYLCASSSTGGAGEQYFGPGTRLTVT.